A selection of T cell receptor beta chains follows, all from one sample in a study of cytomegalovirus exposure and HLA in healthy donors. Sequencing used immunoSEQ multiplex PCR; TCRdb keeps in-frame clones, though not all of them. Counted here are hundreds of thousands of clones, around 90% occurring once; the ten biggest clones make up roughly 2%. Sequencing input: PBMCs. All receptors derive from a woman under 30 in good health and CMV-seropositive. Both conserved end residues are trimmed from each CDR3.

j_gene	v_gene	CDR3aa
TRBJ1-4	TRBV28	ASGTWPAEV
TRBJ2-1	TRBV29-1	SVGTTPSLAYNEQF
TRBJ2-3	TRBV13	ASSPDRENTQY
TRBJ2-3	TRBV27	ASSSGWRNTQY
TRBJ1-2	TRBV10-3	AIRAGTGSLNYGYT
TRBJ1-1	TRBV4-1	ASSQRDRDSEAF
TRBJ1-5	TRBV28	ASSPRGDIDQPQH
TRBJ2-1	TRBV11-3	ASSLGPGNNEQF
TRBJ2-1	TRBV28	ASSPGGPSGRTYNEQF
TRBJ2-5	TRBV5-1	ASRSRWETQY
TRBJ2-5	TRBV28	ASSLWGQGRGQETQY
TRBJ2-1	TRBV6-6	ASSSRRRETYNEQF
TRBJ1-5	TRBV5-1	ASSPHGETNQPQH
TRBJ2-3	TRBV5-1	ASSLALSGGTDTQY
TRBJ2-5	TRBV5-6	ASSLGDRGPAQY
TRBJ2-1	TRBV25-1	ASSEVYSYNEQF
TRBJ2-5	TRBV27	ASSSNLYREQETQY
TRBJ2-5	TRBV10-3	AISEWEGHETQY
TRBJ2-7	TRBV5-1	ASSLDTATYEQY
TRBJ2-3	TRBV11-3	ASSEQGFDTQY
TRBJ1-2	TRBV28	ASSLDTGTNYGYT
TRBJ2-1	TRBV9	ASSVSYEQF
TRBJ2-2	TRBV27	ASSLFAGTRTTGELF